This T cell receptor (beta chain) was sequenced for a study of cytomegalovirus exposure and HLA in healthy donors. General study results and limits: Later analysis identified about 18,000 TCR beta sequences associated with HLA alleles, using a false discovery rate threshold of 0.05. A later analysis linked a missense DCLRE1C variant to TCR beta V- and J-gene trimming. In a later analysis, several top co-occurrence clusters appeared linked to parvovirus B19, influenza, CMV and Epstein-Barr virus.

This PCR relied on a set of 60 Vbeta primers and 13 Jbeta primers. Measured with immunoSEQ multiplex PCR; TCRdb has only the in-frame clones, and not every one. The sample includes more than 150,000 clones, around 80% of them seen just once. V gave up 0 bases and J gave up 4 bases, with 11 bases separating them. The germline CDR1 and CDR2 sequences are SGHDT and YYEEEE. This CDR3 has 15 amino acids. To note about this clone: Its cognate antigen is unknown.

The rearrangement uses TRBV5-6 and TRBJ2-4; a possible D gene is TRBD2 (6 bases). This TCR derives from a man aged 35-49 years in good health and CMV-seronegative. Source material: PBMCs. The CDR3 reads CASSLGQLAKNIQYF. CDR3 sequence (DNA): TGTGCCAGCAGCTTGGGGCAACTAGCTAAAAACATTCAGTACTTC.